This T cell receptor (beta chain) was retrieved from a study of blood T cell repertoires in COVID-19. Deletions cut 5 bases from V and 0 bases from J, with 5 bases between. Germline V gene lookup returns CDR1 SGHAT and CDR2 FQDESV (reference sequence). The CDR3 is 13 amino acids. Sequencing used immunoSEQ multiplex PCR; TCRdb keeps in-frame clones, though not all of them. The sample shows around 250,000 clones, around nine tenths of them seen only once. The V call is TRBV11-1, the J call TRBJ1-5; D is unclear. Material: peripheral blood. This sequence was found in a woman in her sixties who had recovered from COVID-19. CDR3 amino acids: CASSPNSNQPQHF. The CDR3 DNA reads as TGTGCCAGCAGCCCTAATAGCAATCAGCCCCAGCATTTT.